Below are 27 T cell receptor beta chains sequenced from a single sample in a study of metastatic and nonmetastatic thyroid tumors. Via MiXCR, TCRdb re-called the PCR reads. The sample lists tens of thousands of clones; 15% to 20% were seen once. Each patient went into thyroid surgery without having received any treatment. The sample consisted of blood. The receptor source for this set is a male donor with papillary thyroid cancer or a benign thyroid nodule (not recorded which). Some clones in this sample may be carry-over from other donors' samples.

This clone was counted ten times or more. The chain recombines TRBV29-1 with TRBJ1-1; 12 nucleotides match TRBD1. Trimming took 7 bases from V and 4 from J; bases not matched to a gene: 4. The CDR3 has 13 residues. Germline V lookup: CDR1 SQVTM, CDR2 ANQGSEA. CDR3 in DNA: TGCAGCGCCCCGGGACAGGGGGCCACTGAAGCTTTCTTT. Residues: CSAPGQGATEAFF.

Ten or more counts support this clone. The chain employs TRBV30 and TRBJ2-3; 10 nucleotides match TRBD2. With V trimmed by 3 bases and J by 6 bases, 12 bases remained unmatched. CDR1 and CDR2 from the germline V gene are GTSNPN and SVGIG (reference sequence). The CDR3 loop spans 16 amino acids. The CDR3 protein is CAWRRALAGTGDTQYF. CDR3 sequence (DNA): TGTGCCTGGAGAAGGGCACTAGCGGGGACGGGGGATACGCAGTATTTT.

The CDR3 loop reads CASAQGWPYF. In DNA, the CDR3 is TGTGCCAGTGCACAGGGTTGGCCGTACTTC. The chain links TRBV6-2 or TRBV6-3 to TRBJ2-4; TRBD1 is a possible D gene (6 bases). The CDR3 extends over 10 amino acids. The germline V gene encodes CDR1 MNHEY and CDR2 SVGEGT. Trimming took 9 bases from V and 15 from J, leaving 15 bases between them.

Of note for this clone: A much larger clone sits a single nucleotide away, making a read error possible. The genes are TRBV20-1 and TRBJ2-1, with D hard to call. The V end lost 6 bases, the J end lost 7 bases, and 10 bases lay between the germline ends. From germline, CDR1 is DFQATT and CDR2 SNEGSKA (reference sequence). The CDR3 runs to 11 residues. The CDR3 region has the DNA TGCAGTGCCCCGCTCCAGAATGAGCAGTTCTTC. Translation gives CSAPLQNEQFF.

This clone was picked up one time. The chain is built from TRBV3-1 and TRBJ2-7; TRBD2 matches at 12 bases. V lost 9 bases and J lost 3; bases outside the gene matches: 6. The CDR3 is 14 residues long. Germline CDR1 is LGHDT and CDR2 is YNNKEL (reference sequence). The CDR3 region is CASTGTSGFYEQYF. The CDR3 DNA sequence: TGTGCCAGTACCGGGACTAGCGGGTTCTACGAGCAGTACTTC.

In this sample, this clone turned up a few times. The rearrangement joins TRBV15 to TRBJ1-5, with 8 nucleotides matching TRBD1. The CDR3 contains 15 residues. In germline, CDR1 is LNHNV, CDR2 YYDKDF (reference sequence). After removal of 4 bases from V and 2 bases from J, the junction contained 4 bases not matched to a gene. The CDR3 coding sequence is TGTGCCACCAGCACCGGACAGGGACGCAATCAGCCCCAGCATTTT. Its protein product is CATSTGQGRNQPQHF.

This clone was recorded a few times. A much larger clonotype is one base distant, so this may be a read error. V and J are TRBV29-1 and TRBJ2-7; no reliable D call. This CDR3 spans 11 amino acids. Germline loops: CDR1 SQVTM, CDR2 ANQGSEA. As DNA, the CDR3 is TGCGGCGTGGGCACCCTCTACGAGCAGTACTTC. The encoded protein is CGVGTLYEQYF.

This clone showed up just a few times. CDR3 DNA sequence: TGTGCCACCCGAAATATCGCGTTCGGTCATAATTCACCCCTCCACTTT. It translates to CATRNIAFGHNSPLHF. The gene calls are TRBV6-1 and TRBJ1-6; no clear D. Germline CDR1 MNHNS, CDR2 SASEGT. V was cut by 10 bases and J by 5 bases, with 21 bases left in between. This CDR3 is built from 16 residues.

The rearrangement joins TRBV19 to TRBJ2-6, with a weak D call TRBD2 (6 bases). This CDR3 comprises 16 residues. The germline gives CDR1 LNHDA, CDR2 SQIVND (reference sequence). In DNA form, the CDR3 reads TGTGAAAGTAGGCCGGGACTCCAGTCTGGGGCCAACGTCCTGACTTTC. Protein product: CESRPGLQSGANVLTF.

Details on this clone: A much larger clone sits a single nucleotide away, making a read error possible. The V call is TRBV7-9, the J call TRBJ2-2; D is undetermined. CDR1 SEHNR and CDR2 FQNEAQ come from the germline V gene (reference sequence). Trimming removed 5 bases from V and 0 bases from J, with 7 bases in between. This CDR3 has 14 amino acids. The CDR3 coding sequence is TGTGCCAGCAGCCGGACCTCGAACACCGGGGAGCTGTTTTTT. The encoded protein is CASSRTSNTGELFF.

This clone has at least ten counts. The CDR3 nucleotides are TGCGCCAGCACGAGGGAGGGGGGACCTAATTCACCCCTCCACTTT. Protein sequence: CASTREGGPNSPLHF. The chain is built from TRBV5-1 and TRBJ1-6; D possibly corresponds to TRBD1 (6 bases). This CDR3 has 15 residues. Germline V gene sequence: CDR1 SGHRS, CDR2 YFSETQ. V lost 6 bases and J 6 bases, leaving 16 bases between the germline ends.

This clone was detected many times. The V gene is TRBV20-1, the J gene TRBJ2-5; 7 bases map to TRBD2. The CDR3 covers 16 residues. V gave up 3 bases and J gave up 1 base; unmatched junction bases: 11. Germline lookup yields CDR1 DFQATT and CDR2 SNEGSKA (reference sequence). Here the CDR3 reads CSASILRGTLQETQYF. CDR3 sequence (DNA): TGCAGTGCTAGTATTTTGCGGGGGACCCTCCAAGAGACCCAGTACTTC.

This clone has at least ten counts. DNA for the CDR3: TGTGCCACCTCGGAGGGGGGACAGGGGGCACTCGAGCAGTACGTC. This codes for CATSEGGQGALEQYV. V usage is TRBV28 and J usage is TRBJ2-7, with 12 bases matching TRBD1. CDR3 length equals 15 residues. V shed 10 bases and J 6 bases; nucleotides not matched to a gene: 13. CDR1 is MDHEN, CDR2 SYDVKM, per germline.

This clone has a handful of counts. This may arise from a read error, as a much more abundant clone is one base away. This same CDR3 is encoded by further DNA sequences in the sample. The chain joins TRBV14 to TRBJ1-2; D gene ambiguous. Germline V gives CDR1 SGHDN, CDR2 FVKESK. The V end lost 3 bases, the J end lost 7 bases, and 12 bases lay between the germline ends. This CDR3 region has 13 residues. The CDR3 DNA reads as TGTGCCAGCAGCCATTATGGCCAAATTGGCTACACCTTC. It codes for CASSHYGQIGYTF.

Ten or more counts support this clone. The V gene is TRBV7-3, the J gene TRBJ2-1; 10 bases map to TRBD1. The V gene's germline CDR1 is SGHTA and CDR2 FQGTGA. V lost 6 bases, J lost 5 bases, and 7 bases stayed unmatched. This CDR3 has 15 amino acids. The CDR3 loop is CASSLDRGRNNEQFF. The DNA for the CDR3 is TGTGCCAGCAGTCTAGACAGGGGGCGAAACAATGAGCAGTTCTTC.

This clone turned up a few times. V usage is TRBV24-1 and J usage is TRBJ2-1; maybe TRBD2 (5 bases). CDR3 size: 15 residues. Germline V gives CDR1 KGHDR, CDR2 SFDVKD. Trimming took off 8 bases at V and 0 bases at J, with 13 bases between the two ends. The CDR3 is CATIKSGSSYNEQFF. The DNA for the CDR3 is TGTGCCACCATCAAGAGCGGTAGCTCCTACAATGAGCAGTTCTTC.

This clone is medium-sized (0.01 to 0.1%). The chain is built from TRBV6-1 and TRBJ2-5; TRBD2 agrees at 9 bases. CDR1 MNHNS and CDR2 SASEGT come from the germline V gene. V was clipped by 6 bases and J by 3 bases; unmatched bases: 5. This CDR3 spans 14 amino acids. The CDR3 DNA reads TGTGCCAGCAGGGAGATAGCGGGAGAAGAGACCCAGTACTTC. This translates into CASREIAGEETQYF.

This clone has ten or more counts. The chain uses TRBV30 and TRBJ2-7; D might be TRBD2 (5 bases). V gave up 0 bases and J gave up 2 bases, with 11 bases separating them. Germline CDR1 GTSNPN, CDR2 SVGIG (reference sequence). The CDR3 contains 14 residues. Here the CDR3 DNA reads TGTGCCTGGAGTGTACAGAGGGTCCCCTACGAGCAGTACGTC. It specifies CAWSVQRVPYEQYV.

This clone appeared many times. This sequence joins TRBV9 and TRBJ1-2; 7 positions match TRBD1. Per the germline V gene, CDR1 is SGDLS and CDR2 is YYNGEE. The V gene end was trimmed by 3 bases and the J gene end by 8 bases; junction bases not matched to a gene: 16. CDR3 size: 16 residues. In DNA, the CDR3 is TGTGCCAGCAGCGGAGGGGGCCACAGGGAGGTGGAGGGCTACACCTTC. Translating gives CASSGGGHREVEGYTF.

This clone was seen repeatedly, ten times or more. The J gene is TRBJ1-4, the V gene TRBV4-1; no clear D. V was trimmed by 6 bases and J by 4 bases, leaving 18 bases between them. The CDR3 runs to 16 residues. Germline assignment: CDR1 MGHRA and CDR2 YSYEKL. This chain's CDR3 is CASRNALGRDNEKLFF. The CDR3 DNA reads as TGCGCCAGCAGAAACGCCCTGGGAAGGGATAATGAAAAACTGTTTTTT.

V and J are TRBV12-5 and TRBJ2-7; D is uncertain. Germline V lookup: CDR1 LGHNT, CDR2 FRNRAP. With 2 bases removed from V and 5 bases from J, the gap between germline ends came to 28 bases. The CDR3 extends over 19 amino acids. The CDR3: CASGLPTSSGWADVDEQYV. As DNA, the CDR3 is TGTGCTAGTGGTTTGCCAACTTCCTCAGGTTGGGCGGATGTAGACGAGCAGTACGTC.

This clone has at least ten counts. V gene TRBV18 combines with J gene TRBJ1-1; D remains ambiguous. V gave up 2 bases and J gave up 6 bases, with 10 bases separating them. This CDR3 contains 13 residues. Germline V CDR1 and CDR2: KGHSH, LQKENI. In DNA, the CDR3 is TGTGCCAGCTCACCAGTTATTGACGCTGAAGCTTTCTTT. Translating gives CASSPVIDAEAFF.

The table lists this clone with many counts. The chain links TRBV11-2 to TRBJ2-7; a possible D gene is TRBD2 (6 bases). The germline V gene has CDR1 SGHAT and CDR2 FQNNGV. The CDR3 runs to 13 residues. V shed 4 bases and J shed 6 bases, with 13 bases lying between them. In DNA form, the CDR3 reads TGTGCCAGCAGCTCCACTAGCCCTGGCGAGCAGTACGTC. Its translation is CASSSTSPGEQYV.

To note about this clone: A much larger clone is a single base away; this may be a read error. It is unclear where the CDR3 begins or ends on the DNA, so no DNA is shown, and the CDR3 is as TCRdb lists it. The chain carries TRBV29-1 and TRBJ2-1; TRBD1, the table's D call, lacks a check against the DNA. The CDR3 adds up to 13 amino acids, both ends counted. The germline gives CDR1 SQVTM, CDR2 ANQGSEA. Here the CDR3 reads CSGYRCFGNEQFF.

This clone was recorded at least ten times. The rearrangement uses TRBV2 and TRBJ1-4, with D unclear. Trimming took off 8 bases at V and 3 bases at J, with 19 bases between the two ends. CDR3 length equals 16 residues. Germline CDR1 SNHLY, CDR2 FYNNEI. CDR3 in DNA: TGTGCCAGCTCCCAACTTCCGGGTGGGTCTAATGAAAAACTGTTTTTT. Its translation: CASSQLPGGSNEKLFF. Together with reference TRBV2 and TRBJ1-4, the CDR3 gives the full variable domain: EPEVTQTPSHQVTQMGQEVILRCVPISNHLYFYWYRQILGQKVEFLVSFYNNEISEKSEIFDDQFSVERPDGSNFTLKIRSTKLEDSAMYFCASSQLPGGSNEKLFFGSGTQLSVL.

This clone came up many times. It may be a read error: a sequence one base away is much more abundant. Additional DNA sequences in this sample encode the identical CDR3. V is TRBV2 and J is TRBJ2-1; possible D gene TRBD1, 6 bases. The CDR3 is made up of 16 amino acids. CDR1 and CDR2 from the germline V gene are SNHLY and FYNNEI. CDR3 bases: TGTGCCGGCAGTGTCTTACAGGGAGACTCCTACAATGAGCAGTTCTTC. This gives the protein CAGSVLQGDSYNEQFF.

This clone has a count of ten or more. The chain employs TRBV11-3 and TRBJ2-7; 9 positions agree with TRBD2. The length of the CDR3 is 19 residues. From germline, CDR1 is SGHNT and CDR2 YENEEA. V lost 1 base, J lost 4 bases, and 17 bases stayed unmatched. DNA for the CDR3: TGTGCCAGCAGCTTAGTCCTAACGGTAGCGGGAGTAGGCGCGTACGAGCAGTACGTC. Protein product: CASSLVLTVAGVGAYEQYV.